The clone carrying this T cell receptor beta chain appeared a few times. RNA transcripts gave rise to amplified TCR beta CDR3 regions. Carried out on the TCR CDR3, a first-round RT-PCR used the HTBI primer set. TCRdb re-analysed the multiplex PCR reads in MiXCR, keeping a single row per CDR3 protein. The sample holds about 640,000 distinct CDR3 sequences, roughly 20% seen once. The sample comes from a study of T cells in Graves' hyperthyroidism and ophthalmopathy. The CDR3 runs to 15 residues. Per the germline V gene, CDR1 is SNHLY and CDR2 is FYNNEI. The V and J ends lost 0 bases and 8 bases, in that order; junction bases with no gene match: 6.

This receptor was identified in a man aged 25 to 45 with Graves' ophthalmopathy. The V call is TRBV2, the J call TRBJ2-1, with 8 positions matching TRBD2. The sequenced sample consisted of blood. The CDR3 protein is CASSEARTSNDEQFF. The CDR3, as DNA: TGTGCCAGCAGTGAAGCCCGGACTAGCAACGATGAGCAGTTCTTC.